The 23 T cell receptor beta chains in this list originate from one sample, sequenced in a study of T cells after yellow fever vaccination. From the 5' RACE reads, TCRdb called clonotypes with MiXCR, one entry per CDR3 protein. The sample includes 600,000 to 750,000 distinct CDR3 sequences, approximately 13% of them seen just once. The specimen comprised PBMCs, sampled on the day of the yellow fever booster vaccination. Receptors were obtained from a man aged 25 to 45 who received the YFV17D yellow fever vaccine.

This clonotype is a singleton in its sample. The chain combines TRBV7-2 with TRBJ2-1; D is uncertain. Trimming shortened V by 6 bases and J by 8 bases, and 14 bases separated the two germline ends. The CDR3 sequence is 13 residues long. Germline loops: CDR1 SGHTA, CDR2 FQGNSA. The CDR3 region is CASSFFPIDEQFF. The CDR3 DNA follows: TGTGCCAGCAGTTTCTTCCCCATCGATGAGCAGTTCTTC.

The gene calls are TRBV7-8 and TRBJ2-4; D is uncertain. CDR1 SGHVS and CDR2 FQNEAQ come from the germline V gene. V was clipped by 4 bases and J by 5 bases, with 12 bases between them. This CDR3 is built from 14 residues. CDR3 in amino acids: CASSYATVENIQYF. As DNA, the CDR3 is TGTGCCAGCAGCTACGCTACGGTGGAAAACATTCAGTACTTC.

This clonotype appeared many times. The chain joins TRBV30 to TRBJ2-7; D not certain. CDR1 is GTSNPN and CDR2 is SVGIG in the germline V gene (reference sequence). The CDR3 is made up of 11 amino acids. V lost 3 bases and J lost 3, with 6 bases in between. CDR3 sequence (DNA): TGTGCCTGGAGGGCGAGCTACGAGCAGTACTTC. Protein: CAWRASYEQYF.

This clonotype was recorded a few times. The V call is TRBV29-1, the J call TRBJ1-2; D ambiguous. Germline V gene data show CDR1 as SQVTM and CDR2 as ANQGSEA. The V and J ends lost 4 bases and 2 bases respectively, with 8 bases between them. This CDR3 spans 12 amino acids. CDR3 DNA: TGCAGCGTTGCAGGCGGGAACTATGGCTACACCTTC. As protein: CSVAGGNYGYTF.

The rearrangement joins TRBV15 to TRBJ2-5; D call uncertain. CDR3 length: 12 residues. Trimming shortened V by 5 bases and J by 3 bases, and 7 bases separated the two germline ends. In germline, CDR1 is LNHNV, CDR2 YYDKDF (reference sequence). As DNA, the CDR3 is TGTGCCACCAGCCCTACAAAAGAGACCCAGTACTTC. It yields the protein CATSPTKETQYF.

The V and J genes are TRBV7-2 and TRBJ2-5, with D perhaps TRBD1 or TRBD2 (5 bases each). V lost 9 bases and J lost 5, with 16 bases in between. The CDR3 is 13 amino acids. Germline assignment: CDR1 SGHTA and CDR2 FQGNSA. The CDR3 nucleotides are TGTGCCAGTGGGGACCGGGTTGGGGAGACCCAGTACTTC. Protein sequence: CASGDRVGETQYF.

This clonotype was counted between two and nine times. V gene TRBV19 combines with J gene TRBJ2-3; either TRBD1 or TRBD2 may fit D (6 bases each). CDR1 LNHDA and CDR2 SQIVND come from the germline V gene (reference sequence). V lost 0 bases, J lost 7 bases, and 14 bases lay in between. The CDR3 spans 15 residues. In DNA form, the CDR3 reads TGTGCCAGTAGTATAGAAGGGGGAGGCTCCTATACGCAGTATTTT. Protein product: CASSIEGGGSYTQYF.

The chain combines TRBV20-1 with TRBJ1-5; tentative D call: TRBD1 (6 bases). The CDR3 spans 15 residues. Deletions cut 1 base from V and 1 base from J, with 11 bases between. The V gene's germline CDR1 is DFQATT and CDR2 SNEGSKA (reference sequence). CDR3: CSARGGQKSNQPQHF. The CDR3, as DNA: TGCAGTGCTAGAGGAGGACAGAAGAGCAATCAGCCCCAGCATTTT.

This clonotype was seen at least ten times. The chain carries TRBV5-6 and TRBJ2-3, with D hard to call. CDR1 SGHDT and CDR2 YYEEEE come from the germline V gene. The CDR3 loop spans 15 amino acids. Trimming removed 4 bases at V and 5 bases at J, with 17 bases between. CDR3 sequence reads: CASSHFEFSLDTQYF. The CDR3 DNA is TGTGCCAGCAGCCACTTCGAATTCAGCCTAGATACGCAGTATTTT.

The chain is built from TRBV3-1 and TRBJ2-1, with TRBD2 identical over 12 bases. Germline V gene lookup returns CDR1 LGHDT and CDR2 YNNKEL (reference sequence). V shed 4 bases, J shed 2 bases, and the junction held 3 bases outside the gene matches. This CDR3 comprises 16 residues. The CDR3 DNA sequence: TGTGCCAGCAGCCCGGGACTAGCGGGTACCTACAATGAGCAGTTCTTC. Translated, it gives CASSPGLAGTYNEQFF.

A word on this clonotype: A read error may be the cause here, since a much bigger clone is one base away. The chain is built from TRBV5-1 and TRBJ2-7; 8 bases are shared with TRBD2. The length of the CDR3 is 14 residues. Germline lookup yields CDR1 SGHRS and CDR2 YFSETQ. CDR3 nucleotides: TGCGCCAGCAGCTTGGCCGGACTAGCCTACGAGCAGAACTTC. This encodes CASSLAGLAYEQNF. Full variable domain (missing parts from reference TRBV5-1 and TRBJ2-7): KAGVTQTPRYLIKTRGQQVTLSCSPISGHRSVSWYQQTPGQGLQFLFEYFSETQRNKGNFPGRFSGRQFSNSRSEMNVSTLELGDSALYLCASSLAGLAYEQNFGPGTRLTVT.

The rearrangement links TRBV18 to TRBJ2-7; 9 bases map to TRBD1. Germline CDR1 and CDR2: KGHSH and LQKENI. Trimming took 8 bases from V and 1 from J; bases not matched to a gene: 12. This CDR3 contains 16 residues. The CDR3, as DNA: TGTGCCAGCCAAGACCTCGGGACAGGGAGGTCCTACGAGCAGTACTTC. It encodes CASQDLGTGRSYEQYF.

The chain combines TRBV6-2 or TRBV6-3 with TRBJ2-5, with D perhaps TRBD1 or TRBD2 (5 bases each). The V end was cut by 5 bases, the J end by 5 bases, with 15 bases between. Germline CDR1 reads MNHEY; CDR2 reads SVGEGT. This CDR3 is 14 amino acids long. This CDR3 is CASSGFWGSETQYF. The CDR3 nucleotides are TGTGCCAGCAGTGGTTTTTGGGGGTCGGAGACCCAGTACTTC.

There are many counts of this clonotype. The chain combines TRBV28 with TRBJ2-3; no clear D. Germline CDR1 MDHEN, CDR2 SYDVKM. CDR3 length: 11 residues. Trimming took off 6 bases at V and 6 bases at J, with 7 bases between the two ends. CDR3 sequence: CASRGRDTQYF. The CDR3 coding sequence is TGTGCCAGCAGAGGCCGCGATACGCAGTATTTT.

The V call is TRBV6-2 or TRBV6-3, the J call TRBJ1-1; D remains unclear. Germline-derived CDR1 and CDR2 are MNHEY and SVGEGT. V was pared by 5 bases and J by 3 bases, with 13 bases between. This CDR3 region has 14 residues. The CDR3 is CASSNGNLDTEAFF. DNA for the CDR3: TGTGCCAGCAGTAACGGAAACCTCGACACTGAAGCTTTCTTT.

The V call is TRBV7-8, the J call TRBJ2-7, with D unclear. Germline V lookup: CDR1 SGHVS, CDR2 FQNEAQ. Trimming took 5 bases from V and 2 from J, leaving 13 bases between them. The CDR3 sequence is 14 residues long. In DNA, the CDR3 is TGTGCCAGCAGCCCAGCTATCCTAGCCTACGAGCAGTACTTC. This encodes CASSPAILAYEQYF.

The chain combines TRBV7-2 with TRBJ2-3; tentative D call: TRBD1 (5 bases). Trimming cost V 3 bases and J 8 bases, with 18 bases left between them. This CDR3 region has 15 residues. The V gene's germline CDR1 is SGHTA and CDR2 FQGNSA. The CDR3 loop is CASSFGSVRGVTQYF. Here the CDR3 DNA reads TGTGCCAGCAGCTTCGGATCAGTTAGGGGTGTTACGCAGTATTTT.

Only a few counts were recorded for this clonotype. CDR3 protein: CSARDRRGFANYEQYF. In DNA, the CDR3 is TGCAGTGCTAGAGATCGGCGGGGATTCGCTAACTACGAGCAGTACTTC. This rearrangement joins TRBV20-1 to TRBJ2-7; tentatively, D is TRBD2 (6 bases). The germline gives CDR1 DFQATT, CDR2 SNEGSKA (reference sequence). Trimming cost V 0 bases and J 3 bases, with 18 bases left between them. The CDR3 is 16 amino acids.

This chain links TRBV10-3 with TRBJ2-7, with D possibly being TRBD2 (5 bases). The CDR3 is 15 amino acids. CDR1 and CDR2 from the germline V gene are ENHRY and SYGVKD. With 4 bases removed from V and 5 bases from J, the gap between germline ends came to 18 bases. The CDR3 reads CAISGTVDGKDEQYF. The DNA of the CDR3 is TGTGCCATCAGTGGGACGGTGGACGGGAAAGACGAGCAGTACTTC.

This clonotype has a count of ten or more. V is TRBV12-3 or TRBV12-4 and J is TRBJ2-1; no definite D call. Trimming took off 7 bases at V and 2 bases at J, with 12 bases between the two ends. This CDR3 comprises 14 residues. The CDR3 DNA reads TGTGCCAGCACCGCCGCCGGGCCCTACAATGAGCAGTTCTTC. Its translation: CASTAAGPYNEQFF.

Turning to this clonotype: At one of its ends the junction is not consistent with the germline gene, which may arise from a read error. The V gene is TRBV6-2 or TRBV6-3, the J gene TRBJ2-1; the match to TRBD2 covers 11 bases. Per germline, CDR1 MNHEY and CDR2 SVGEGT. CDR3 length: 16 residues. As DNA, the CDR3 is TGTGCCAGCAGCTACTTAGCGGGAGGGAGGTATGATGAGCAGTTCTTC. Encoded protein: CASSYLAGGRYDEQFF.

This clonotype showed up many times. The chain combines TRBV30 with TRBJ2-1, with unresolved D. From germline, CDR1 is GTSNPN and CDR2 SVGIG (reference sequence). V was cut by 2 bases and J by 0 bases, with 11 bases left in between. This CDR3 contains 15 residues. The CDR3 loop is CAWSWAASSYNEQFF. The CDR3 DNA sequence: TGTGCCTGGAGTTGGGCGGCTAGCTCCTACAATGAGCAGTTCTTC.

This clonotype was observed a few times. This rearrangement joins TRBV5-1 to TRBJ2-4, with D hard to call. Germline V CDR1 and CDR2: SGHRS, YFSETQ. This CDR3 spans 15 amino acids. V was shortened by 4 bases and J by 0 bases, with 11 bases between the two germline ends. The CDR3 spells CASSAGRRAKNIQYF. The CDR3 bases are TGCGCCAGCAGCGCCGGACGGAGAGCCAAAAACATTCAGTACTTC.